This TCR beta chain appears in the sequencing data of a study of blood T cell repertoires in COVID-19. The V gene end was trimmed by 3 bases and the J gene end by 5 bases; junction bases not matched to a gene: 10. CDR1 and CDR2 from the germline V gene are SGHTA and FQGTGA. The CDR3 runs 16 residues. Clones were read by immunoSEQ multiplex PCR, and TCRdb kept only the in-frame ones, dropping some. The sample yields around 90,000 clones, around 87% seen once. The chain combines TRBV7-3 with TRBJ2-1, with 7 bases aligning to TRBD2. The sequence was obtained from a male donor with acute or convalescent COVID-19. The specimen sequenced was peripheral blood. CDR3 bases: TGTGCCAGCAGCTTCACTAGCGTTCCCCCCCACAATGAGCAGTTCTTC. Protein sequence: CASSFTSVPPHNEQFF.